The rows below give T cell receptor beta chains drawn from one sample of a study of immune evolution from preneoplasia to lung adenocarcinoma. Sequencing was performed with immunoSEQ multiplex PCR; in TCRdb, only in-frame clones are kept and a portion is missing. The sample has approximately 5,000 clones, roughly 79% seen once. Material for sequencing was FFPE adjacent normal lung tissue. These receptor sequences come from a donor older than 65 with lung adenocarcinoma. Both conserved end residues are part of each CDR3. D genes are given only for firm matches. Rows give clone size only sometimes, using once, few, many, or a class for an expanded clone.

CAISEPPTRTGANVLTF | TGTGCCATCAGTGAGCCACCGACTAGAACTGGGGCCAACGTCCTGACTTTC | TRBJ2-6 | NA | once | TRBV10-3
CASSLLGSTNEQFF | TGTGCCAGCAGCTTATTGGGTAGCACCAATGAGCAGTTCTTC | TRBJ2-1 | NA | once | TRBV7-2
CSVEVGGTTDTQYF | TGCAGCGTTGAAGTGGGAGGGACCACAGATACGCAGTATTTT | TRBJ2-3 | TRBD2 | once | TRBV29-1
CASSQDPGGSNQPQHF | TGTGCCAGCAGCCAAGATCCCGGGGGTAGCAATCAGCCCCAGCATTTT | TRBJ1-5 | NA | NA | TRBV4-2
CATSRDRGSREQFF | TGTGCCACCAGCCGGGACAGGGGGTCGCGGGAGCAGTTCTTC | TRBJ2-1 | TRBD1 | few | TRBV15
CASSKTARQETQYF | TGTGCCAGCAGTAAGACAGCGAGACAAGAGACCCAGTACTTC | TRBJ2-5 | NA | NA | TRBV2
CASSYSGVREAFF | TGTGCCAGCAGTTACTCGGGCGTCAGGGAAGCTTTCTTT | TRBJ1-1 | NA | NA | TRBV6-6
CASSPGGSVQETQYF | TGTGCCAGCAGTCCAGGGGGTTCGGTTCAGGAGACCCAGTACTTC | TRBJ2-5 | TRBD1 | NA | TRBV27
CASSLRRAFYNEQFF | TGTGCCAGCAGCCTACGGCGAGCTTTCTACAATGAGCAGTTCTTC | TRBJ2-1 | NA | NA | TRBV7-2
CSVELAGYNEQFF | TGCAGCGTTGAACTAGCGGGTTACAATGAGCAGTTCTTC | TRBJ2-1 | TRBD2 | NA | TRBV29-1
CAISEGRQTDTQYF | TGTGCCATCAGTGAGGGCAGGCAAACAGATACGCAGTATTTT | TRBJ2-3 | NA | NA | TRBV10-3
CASSAWTGGGDTQYF | TGTGCCAGCTCAGCTTGGACAGGTGGTGGGGATACGCAGTATTTT | TRBJ2-3 | TRBD1 | NA | TRBV18
CASSPGQGYDYGYTF | TGTGCCAGCAGTCCTGGACAGGGTTACGACTATGGCTACACCTTC | TRBJ1-2 | TRBD1 | NA | TRBV6-1
CASSYSRTGAYEQYF | TGTGCCAGCAGTTACTCACGGACAGGGGCCTACGAGCAGTACTTT | TRBJ2-7 | TRBD1 | NA | TRBV6-5
CASSFRGGAFF | TGTGCCAGCAGTTTCCGGGGTGGAGCTTTCTTT | TRBJ1-1 | NA | NA | TRBV6-6
CASSPGDAWSEQYF | TGTGCCAGCAGCCCAGGGGACGCATGGAGCGAGCAGTACTTC | TRBJ2-7 | NA | NA | TRBV6-1
CASSPGTSGSYNEQFF | TGTGCCAGCAGCCCCGGGACTAGCGGGAGCTACAATGAGCAGTTCTTC | TRBJ2-1 | TRBD2 | NA | TRBV5-4
CAISVREGPYEQYF | TGTGCCATCAGTGTCCGGGAGGGCCCCTACGAGCAGTACTTC | TRBJ2-7 | TRBD2 | NA | TRBV10-3
CASSARRPPTEAFF | TGCGCCAGCAGTGCGAGGAGACCCCCCACTGAAGCTTTCTTT | TRBJ1-1 | NA | NA | TRBV10-1
CASSFSQNTEAFF | TGTGCCAGCAGTTTTAGCCAGAACACTGAAGCTTTCTTT | TRBJ1-1 | NA | NA | TRBV27
CASSLGGAVYNEQFF | TGTGCCAGCAGCTTGGGAGGGGCAGTTTACAATGAGCAGTTCTTC | TRBJ2-1 | TRBD2 | NA | TRBV11-1
CASSLGGPNQPQHF | TGTGCCAGCAGCTTGGGGGGTCCTAATCAGCCCCAGCATTTT | TRBJ1-5 | NA | NA | TRBV11-3
CASSESNTRETQYF | TGTGCCAGCAGTGAATCCAACACCCGGGAGACCCAGTACTTC | TRBJ2-5 | NA | NA | TRBV2
CASLLEGLQETQYF | TGTGCCAGCCTTCTTGAGGGGCTGCAGGAGACCCAGTACTTC | TRBJ2-5 | NA | NA | TRBV2
CATRSGGGRTGELFF | TGTGCCACCCGGAGCGGAGGGGGGCGGACCGGGGAGCTGTTTTTT | TRBJ2-2 | NA | NA | TRBV6-1
CASSLVGANTGELFF | TGTGCCAGCAGCTTGGTGGGGGCGAACACCGGGGAGCTGTTTTTT | TRBJ2-2 | NA | NA | TRBV11-2
CASSPPHGEQYF | TGTGCCAGCTCACCACCGCACGGCGAGCAGTACTTC | TRBJ2-7 | NA | NA | TRBV18
CASSLHGTGREKLFF | TGTGCCAGCAGCCTGCACGGGACAGGTCGAGAAAAACTGTTTTTT | TRBJ1-4 | TRBD1 | NA | TRBV7-9
CASSLMSPPTDTQYF | TGTGCCAGCAGCTTAATGAGCCCTCCCACAGATACGCAGTATTTT | TRBJ2-3 | NA | NA | TRBV7-3
CSVGGQSTAGGSTDTQYF | TGCAGCGTGGGGGGACAGTCAACAGCGGGAGGGAGCACAGATACGCAGTATTTT | TRBJ2-3 | TRBD2 | NA | TRBV29-1
CASSMMGLTIDEQYF | TGTGCCAGCAGTATGATGGGACTCACAATCGACGAGCAGTACTTC | TRBJ2-7 | NA | NA | TRBV2
CSGRQSPGELFF | TGCAGCGGGCGTCAGAGCCCCGGGGAGCTGTTTTTT | TRBJ2-2 | NA | NA | TRBV29-1
CASGRNTGELFF | TGCGCTAGCGGGAGGAACACCGGGGAGCTGTTTTTT | TRBJ2-2 | TRBD2 | NA | TRBV4-1
CASRPGLAVTSYNEQFF | TGTGCCAGCAGACCTGGACTAGCGGTTACCTCCTACAATGAGCAGTTCTTC | TRBJ2-1 | TRBD2 | NA | TRBV7-9
CASSVGLAGYEQYF | TGTGCCAGCAGCGTAGGACTAGCGGGCTACGAGCAGTACTTC | TRBJ2-7 | TRBD2 | NA | TRBV9
CASSLKAGQGSYEQYF | TGCGCCAGCAGCTTGAAAGCCGGACAGGGTTCCTACGAGCAGTACTTC | TRBJ2-7 | TRBD1 | few | TRBV5-1
CASSVGQRPRTDTQYF | TGTGCCAGCAGCGTAGGGCAGCGCCCCCGCACAGATACGCAGTATTTT | TRBJ2-3 | NA | NA | TRBV9
CASTGGDYGYTF | TGTGCCAGCACCGGCGGGGACTATGGCTACACCTTC | TRBJ1-2 | NA | NA | TRBV6-5
CAWSLSQNKTGGWGTDTQYF | TGTGCCTGGAGTCTATCCCAGAACAAAACAGGCGGATGGGGCACAGATACGCAGTATTTT | TRBJ2-3 | NA | NA | TRBV30
CASSQQSSGNTIYF | TGTGCCAGCAGCCAACAGAGCTCTGGAAACACCATATATTTT | TRBJ1-3 | NA | NA | TRBV7-6
CASIIRGPTVEAFF | TGTGCCAGCATTATCAGGGGGCCAACCGTTGAAGCTTTCTTT | TRBJ1-1 | TRBD1 | NA | TRBV2
CASSARTGGWDYGYTF | TGTGCCAGCAGTGCCCGGACAGGGGGCTGGGACTATGGCTACACCTTC | TRBJ1-2 | TRBD1 | NA | TRBV9
CASSNREDTGELFF | TGTGCCAGCAGCAACAGGGAAGACACCGGGGAGCTGTTTTTT | TRBJ2-2 | NA | NA | TRBV21-1
CASSLEGPANTGELFF | TGTGCCAGCAGCTTAGAAGGCCCCGCGAACACCGGGGAGCTGTTTTTT | TRBJ2-2 | NA | once | TRBV7-9
CASSKDGRDTYNEQFF | TGTGCCAGCAGCAAAGACGGCAGGGACACCTACAATGAGCAGTTCTTC | TRBJ2-1 | NA | NA | TRBV21-1
CASRLTGLREDGYTF | TGCGCCAGCAGACTTACGGGACTCCGAGAGGATGGCTACACCTTC | TRBJ1-2 | NA | NA | TRBV4-1
CASSLGRTANQPQHF | TGTGCCAGCAGCTTAGGACGAACCGCCAATCAGCCCCAGCATTTT | TRBJ1-5 | NA | NA | TRBV5-6
CASSLVGGFNYGYTF | TGTGCCAGCAGCTTAGTTGGGGGATTTAACTATGGCTACACCTTC | TRBJ1-2 | NA | NA | TRBV7-9
CASSPPWLAGREQFF | TGTGCCAGCTCACCACCCTGGCTAGCGGGAAGGGAGCAGTTCTTC | TRBJ2-1 | TRBD2 | few | TRBV18
CASSLTLNSYEQYF | TGTGCCAGCAGTTTAACACTCAACTCCTACGAGCAGTACTTC | TRBJ2-7 | NA | NA | TRBV27
CASSRGDTVYEQYF | TGCGCCAGCAGCCGGGGGGACACAGTCTACGAGCAGTACTTC | TRBJ2-7 | NA | NA | TRBV5-1
CAWSVRGTSNEQYF | TGTGCCTGGAGTGTACGAGGGACTAGTAACGAGCAGTACTTC | TRBJ2-7 | TRBD2 | once | TRBV30
CAISPGLAEQFF | TGTGCCATCAGTCCGGGACTAGCGGAGCAGTTCTTC | TRBJ2-1 | TRBD2 | NA | TRBV10-3
CASSLEGQGIAEAFF | TGTGCCAGCAGCTTAGAGGGACAGGGGATAGCTGAAGCTTTCTTT | TRBJ1-1 | TRBD1 | NA | TRBV7-9
CASSLGRVPKVTF | TGTGCCAGCAGCTTAGGCCGGGTCCCAAAAGTCACCTTC | TRBJ1-2 | NA | few | TRBV7-2
CAISEHPGARTGELFF | TGTGCCATCAGTGAGCATCCGGGAGCAAGGACCGGGGAGCTGTTTTTT | TRBJ2-2 | NA | few | TRBV10-3
CASSEGTGPYEQYF | TGTGCCAGCAGCGAGGGGACAGGGCCCTACGAGCAGTACTTC | TRBJ2-7 | TRBD1 | NA | TRBV9
CASSGTSGVTDTQYF | TGTGCCAGCAGCGGAACTAGCGGGGTCACAGATACGCAGTATTTT | TRBJ2-3 | TRBD2 | once | TRBV5-4